The T cell receptor (beta chain) under discussion was sequenced for a study of T cells in Graves' hyperthyroidism and ophthalmopathy. Patients having uncontrolled infection, another autoimmune disease, pregnancy or lactation were not included. Thyroid ultrasound, orbital computed tomography, clinical symptoms, and serum thyroxine and TRAb underpinned diagnoses. Out of less than 12 ml of fresh peripheral blood came the PBMCs. CDR3 length equals 13 residues. Per the germline V gene, CDR1 is SGHAT and CDR2 is FQNNGV. Trimming removed 3 bases at V and 3 bases at J, with 8 bases between. This clonotype was counted at least ten times. Amplified regions were TCR beta CDR3 sequences from RNA transcripts. The TCR CDR3 first-round RT-PCR relied on the HTBI primer set. TCRdb independently ran MiXCR on the multiplex PCR reads; one entry per CDR3 protein. This table holds some 340,000 distinct CDR3 sequences, roughly 13% found once.

Sample: blood. This receptor was identified in a woman aged 40 to 50 with Graves' ophthalmopathy. The rearrangement links TRBV11-2 to TRBJ1-1, with D uncertain. CDR3: CASSLEFDTEAFF. CDR3 sequence (DNA): TGTGCCAGCAGCTTGGAGTTTGACACTGAAGCTTTCTTT.